The 5 T cell receptor beta chains below were found in one sample sequenced in a study of blood T cell repertoires in COVID-19. Produced via immunoSEQ multiplex PCR; TCRdb's table is partial and in-frame only. The sample includes hundreds of thousands of clones, roughly 90% of them seen just once. Material for sequencing was peripheral blood. The receptors originated from a man between 18 and 29 years old with active or convalescent COVID-19.

This chain links TRBV7-8 with TRBJ1-5; D remains ambiguous. V was shortened by 0 bases and J by 0 bases, with 3 bases between the two germline ends. The CDR3 extends over 14 amino acids. Germline CDR1 reads SGHVS; CDR2 reads FQNEAQ. CDR3 loop: CASSLASSNQPQHF. CDR3 bases: TGTGCCAGCAGCTTAGCCAGTAGCAATCAGCCCCAGCATTTT.

The genes are TRBV5-1 and TRBJ1-4; D is unclear. This CDR3 spans 14 amino acids. Trimming pared 2 bases from V and 7 bases from J, leaving 12 bases between. Germline CDR1 SGHRS, CDR2 YFSETQ. The CDR3 DNA reads TGCGCCAGCAGCTTAGACACCCCGCGTGAAAAACTGTTTTTT. Amino acid sequence: CASSLDTPREKLFF.

J is TRBJ1-5 and V is TRBV2; D is perhaps TRBD1 (6 bases). The CDR3 spans 15 residues. V lost 7 bases and J 0 bases, leaving 13 bases between the germline ends. CDR1 SNHLY and CDR2 FYNNEI come from the germline V gene. CDR3 DNA sequence: TGTGCCAGCACCTGGACAGTGAATAGCAATCAGCCCCAGCATTTT. Amino acids: CASTWTVNSNQPQHF.

The CDR3 region is CASRHFAASYEQYF. The CDR3, as DNA: TGCGCCAGCAGGCATTTTGCGGCCTCCTACGAGCAGTACTTC. This chain joins TRBV5-1 and TRBJ2-7; D gene unclear. The CDR3 spans 14 residues. Germline CDR1 SGHRS, CDR2 YFSETQ. Trimming removed 5 bases at V and 0 bases at J, with 12 bases between. Complete variable domain (other parts from reference TRBV5-1 and TRBJ2-7): KAGVTQTPRYLIKTRGQQVTLSCSPISGHRSVSWYQQTPGQGLQFLFEYFSETQRNKGNFPGRFSGRQFSNSRSEMNVSTLELGDSALYLCASRHFAASYEQYFGPGTRLTVT.

The sample holds a few counts of this clone. V gene TRBV4-1 combines with J gene TRBJ1-3; maybe TRBD1 (6 bases). The CDR3 runs 16 residues. Germline CDR1 and CDR2: MGHRA and YSYEKL. V was cut by 2 bases and J by 8 bases, with 19 bases left in between. For the CDR3, the DNA is TGCGCCAGCAGCCAACCGGGGACAAGGCTGGTGGACACCATATATTTT. This gives the protein CASSQPGTRLVDTIYF.